This T cell receptor beta chain was obtained from a study of human T cells and chemical hapten exposure. Study summary: Subjects had 2% DPC placed on about 2 cm by about 2 cm of upper inner arm skin for sensitization.

CDR1 SGHDN and CDR2 FVKESK come from the germline V gene. The CDR3 length is 14 residues. Trimming shortened V by 5 bases and J by 2 bases, and 10 bases separated the two germline ends. Regarding time point: patch test 2, 6 weeks after DPC sensitization. Stated treatment: therapeutic diphenylcyclopropenone sensitization with weekly scalp DPC. MiXCR was run by TCRdb on the RACE reads, yielding one entry per CDR3 protein. The sample lists about 400,000 distinct CDR3 sequences; about 6.9% were seen once. This clonotype was picked up a small number of times. This receptor was taken from a woman aged 18-29 years with alopecia areata. Some clones in this sample may be carry-over from other donors' samples. The sample was whole blood, taken in connection with sensitization to the hapten diphenylcyclopropenone (DPC). The chain recombines TRBV14 with TRBJ1-3; no firm D call. CDR3 loop: CASSERFTGNTIYF. In DNA, the CDR3 is TGTGCCAGCAGCGAAAGGTTTACTGGAAACACCATATATTTT. The full variable domain, with the rest looked up from reference TRBV14 and TRBJ1-3, is EAGVTQFPSHSVIEKGQTVTLRCDPISGHDNLYWYRRVMGKEIKFLLHFVKESKQDESGMPNNRFLAERTGGTYSTLKVQPAELEDSGVYFCASSERFTGNTIYFGEGSWLTVV.